The 23 T cell receptor beta chains below were found in one sample sequenced in a study of blood T cell repertoires in COVID-19. Using immunoSEQ multiplex PCR, the repertoire was profiled, and TCRdb retains in-frame clones only, with some absent. The sample shows roughly 250,000 clones, over 70% of them seen only once. The sequenced sample consisted of peripheral blood. These receptors came from a human donor in a cohort sampled during active COVID-19.

The chain employs TRBV19 and TRBJ1-1; 7 bases match TRBD1. Looked up from germline, CDR1 is LNHDA and CDR2 is SQIVND (reference sequence). The CDR3 spans 16 residues. V gave up 7 bases and J gave up 7 bases; unmatched junction bases: 18. CDR3 in DNA: TGTGCCAGTACCTCCCCCCATCCGGGACAGAGGATTGAAGCTTTCTTT. This sequence encodes CASTSPHPGQRIEAFF.

The chain has TRBV10-3 and TRBJ2-3, with TRBD2 matching 10 bases. The trim removed 6 bases at V and 3 bases at J, leaving 3 bases unmatched. Germline loops: CDR1 ENHRY, CDR2 SYGVKD. The CDR3 is 14 amino acids. In nucleotides, the CDR3 is TGTGCCATCAGGAGCGGGGGGGCAACAGATACGCAGTATTTT. Protein product: CAIRSGGATDTQYF.

This clone has at least ten counts. The chain employs TRBV5-4 and TRBJ2-7; D is unclear. V shed 3 bases and J shed 2 bases, with 9 bases lying between them. This CDR3 spans 13 amino acids. Germline CDR1 reads SGHNT; CDR2 reads YYREEE (reference sequence). In DNA form, the CDR3 reads TGTGCCAGCAGCTCGGGTGCCCCCTACGAGCAGTACTTC. Protein sequence: CASSSGAPYEQYF.

The rearrangement uses TRBV29-1 and TRBJ1-2; 8 nucleotides line up with TRBD1. V trimming: 2 bases; J trimming: 4 bases; junction bases outside the gene matches: 12. Germline V lookup: CDR1 SQVTM, CDR2 ANQGSEA. The CDR3 loop spans 16 amino acids. The CDR3 DNA sequence: TGCAGCGTTGAAAACGTCGCAGGGGGCGCGGGCTATGGCTACACCTTC. Its translation: CSVENVAGGAGYGYTF. Filled out from reference TRBV29-1 and TRBJ1-2, the complete variable domain reads SAVISQKPSRDICQRGTSLTIQCQVDSQVTMMFWYRQQPGQSLTLIATANQGSEATYESGFVIDKFPISRPNLTFSTLTVSNMSPEDSSIYLCSVENVAGGAGYGYTFGSGTRLTVV.

This chain connects TRBV6-2 or TRBV6-3 to TRBJ2-7, with 10 bases aligning to TRBD2. Germline V gene data show CDR1 as MNHEY and CDR2 as SVGEGT. The CDR3 is made up of 13 amino acids. V lost 6 bases, J lost 3 bases, and 2 bases stayed unmatched. The CDR3 loop reads CASSTSGVYEQYF. The CDR3 DNA sequence: TGTGCCAGCAGCACTAGCGGGGTCTACGAGCAGTACTTC.

This clone came up many times. The chain links TRBV7-2 to TRBJ1-5; the D gene is possibly TRBD1 (6 bases). V was shortened by 4 bases and J by 2 bases, with 9 bases between the two germline ends. CDR3 length: 14 amino acids. Germline V gene sequence: CDR1 SGHTA, CDR2 FQGNSA. Written as DNA, the CDR3 is TGTGCCAGCAGCTCGCGGACAGGCAATCAGCCCCAGCATTTT. Translation: CASSSRTGNQPQHF.

In regard to this clone: A far larger clone is one nucleotide away, so this likely arose from a read error. The chain employs TRBV5-1 and TRBJ2-7; possible D gene TRBD1, 6 bases. Per germline, CDR1 SGHRS and CDR2 YFSETQ. The CDR3 is 13 amino acids. V shed 4 bases and J shed 3 bases, with 11 bases lying between them. This chain's CDR3 is CASSLRGNYEQYF. DNA of the CDR3: TGCGCCAGCAGCCTTAGGGGGAACTACGAGCAGTACTTC.

The CDR3 is CASSVVPSSEGYTF. The CDR3 nucleotides read TGTGCCAGCAGCGTAGTGCCTTCGTCAGAAGGCTACACCTTC. The V call is TRBV9, the J call TRBJ1-2, with D unclear. The germline V gene encodes CDR1 SGDLS and CDR2 YYNGEE. The CDR3 loop spans 14 amino acids. Trimming cost V 0 bases and J 8 bases, with 14 bases left between them.

The chain combines TRBV11-1 with TRBJ2-1; 7 positions agree with TRBD1. Trimming at V came to 5 bases and at J to 8 bases, leaving 15 bases not matched to a gene. This CDR3 has 16 residues. Germline CDR1 is SGHAT and CDR2 is FQDESV (reference sequence). The CDR3 is CASSPGSTGNLDEQFF. In DNA form, the CDR3 reads TGTGCCAGCAGCCCCGGATCGACAGGGAATTTGGATGAGCAGTTCTTC.

V is TRBV28 and J is TRBJ1-3, with D tentatively TRBD1 (6 bases). Germline CDR1 is MDHEN and CDR2 is SYDVKM. V shed 5 bases and J shed 0 bases, with 17 bases lying between them. This CDR3 has 17 residues. The CDR3 nucleotides read TGTGCCAGCAGTCGCGGCAGGGGTCTCAACTCTGGAAACACCATATATTTT. This gives the protein CASSRGRGLNSGNTIYF.

The gene calls are TRBV7-2 and TRBJ2-1; 9 positions agree with TRBD2. This CDR3 spans 16 amino acids. CDR1 and CDR2 from the germline V gene are SGHTA and FQGNSA. Trimming took 4 bases from V and 8 from J; bases not matched to a gene: 12. The chain's CDR3 is CASSSRGGESRDEQFF. In nucleotides, the CDR3 is TGTGCCAGCAGCTCGCGGGGGGGGGAGTCCCGCGATGAGCAGTTCTTC. The complete variable domain, with remaining parts taken from reference TRBV7-2 and TRBJ2-1, reads GAGVSQSPSNKVTEKGKDVELRCDPISGHTALYWYRQSLGQGLEFLIYFQGNSAPDKSGLPSDRFSAERTGGSVSTLTIQRTQQEDSAVYLCASSSRGGESRDEQFFGPGTRLTVL.

This clone was picked up one time. The V and J genes are TRBV27 and TRBJ2-3, with TRBD1 matching over 7 bases. The length of the CDR3 is 14 residues. The V and J ends lost 3 bases and 1 base, in that order; junction bases with no gene match: 1. The V gene's germline CDR1 is MNHEY and CDR2 SMNVEV (reference sequence). CDR3 DNA sequence: TGTGCCAGCAGTTTCACAGGGGGCACAGATACGCAGTATTTT. Translated, it gives CASSFTGGTDTQYF.

V is TRBV25-1 and J is TRBJ1-2; no definite D call. Trimming stripped 10 bases from V and 6 bases from J, with 18 bases between. The V gene's germline CDR1 is MGHDK and CDR2 SYGVNS. The CDR3 totals 13 residues. The CDR3 nucleotides are TGTGCCACCAAGACATGGGTAGAAGATGGCTACACCTTC. This encodes CATKTWVEDGYTF.

The CDR3 nucleotides are TGTGCCAGCAGTTTTTTCCCATTCCGGGACAGCGACTACGAGCAGTACTTC. Amino acid sequence: CASSFFPFRDSDYEQYF. The chain links TRBV6-2 or TRBV6-3 to TRBJ2-7, with 7 bases aligning to TRBD1. Germline CDR1 is MNHEY and CDR2 is SVGEGT. J gave up 3 bases and V 4 bases, and 15 bases lay outside the gene matches. The length of the CDR3 is 17 residues.

This chain links TRBV15 with TRBJ2-7; the D is unclear. V was cut by 0 bases and J by 1 base, with 4 bases left in between. The CDR3 spans 13 residues. Germline values: CDR1 LNHNV, CDR2 YYDKDF (reference sequence). CDR3 amino acids: CATSRESSYEQYF. CDR3 in DNA: TGTGCCACCAGCAGAGAGTCTTCCTACGAGCAGTACTTC.

The DNA for the CDR3 is TGCGCCAGCAGCCAAGAAACAGCTTACGAGCAGTACTTC. This sequence encodes CASSQETAYEQYF. The V call is TRBV4-3, the J call TRBJ2-7; no clear D gene. The germline V gene has CDR1 LGHNA and CDR2 YSLEER. This CDR3 spans 13 amino acids. V was cut by 0 bases and J by 4 bases, with 7 bases left in between.

The chain has TRBV3-1 (or the pseudogene TRBV3-2) and TRBJ2-3; 10 bases are shared with TRBD2. The trim removed 0 bases at V and 12 bases at J, leaving 18 bases unmatched. CDR1 and CDR2 from the germline V gene are LGHDT and YNNKEL (reference sequence). This CDR3 comprises 18 residues. Written as DNA, the CDR3 is TGTGCCAGCAGCCAAGATCCCTCTAGCGGGGGCCGCCGGGTAAGACAGTATTTT. Translated: CASSQDPSSGGRRVRQYF.

The chain is built from TRBV6-2 or TRBV6-3 and TRBJ2-4; no reliable D call. Trimming pared 6 bases from V and 4 bases from J, leaving 7 bases between. Germline V lookup: CDR1 MNHEY, CDR2 SVGEGT. The CDR3 runs 12 residues. The CDR3: CASSAAKNIQYF. As DNA, the CDR3 is TGTGCCAGCAGCGCTGCGAAAAACATTCAGTACTTC.

V gene TRBV28 combines with J gene TRBJ1-6; D is undetermined. Trimming left V 4 bases short and J 5 bases short, with 6 bases between. The CDR3 spans 13 residues. CDR1 and CDR2 (germline): MDHEN, SYDVKM. CDR3 sequence: CASSSTDNSPLHF. CDR3 DNA sequence: TGTGCCAGCAGTTCAACGGATAATTCACCCCTCCACTTT. Variable domain in full (rest from reference TRBV28 and TRBJ1-6): DVKVTQSSRYLVKRTGEKVFLECVQDMDHENMFWYRQDPGLGLRLIYFSYDVKMKEKGDIPEGYSVSREKKERFSLILESASTNQTSMYLCASSSTDNSPLHFGNGTRLTVT.

The rearrangement joins TRBV7-3 to TRBJ2-3; the match to TRBD1 covers 9 bases. Germline CDR1 is SGHTA and CDR2 is FQGTGA. The V segment lost 4 bases and the J segment 8 bases; nucleotides outside the gene matches: 7. CDR3 size: 14 residues. CDR3 DNA: TGTGCCAGCAGCTCAGGGACAGGGTATGGTACGCAGTATTTT. Its protein is CASSSGTGYGTQYF.

This chain links TRBV24-1 with TRBJ2-3, with TRBD1 identical over 10 bases. The junction had 8 bases not matched to a gene; V was cut back by 4 bases and J by 5 bases. Germline loops: CDR1 KGHDR, CDR2 SFDVKD. This CDR3 is 16 amino acids long. This CDR3 is CATSETGTGERDTQYF. The CDR3 nucleotides read TGTGCCACCAGTGAAACCGGGACAGGGGAAAGAGATACGCAGTATTTT.

The chain is built from TRBV9 and TRBJ1-3; 9 positions agree with TRBD1. CDR1 is SGDLS and CDR2 is YYNGEE in the germline V gene. V trimming: 0 bases; J trimming: 2 bases; junction bases outside the gene matches: 6. The CDR3 totals 17 residues. This CDR3 is CASSVATGQGPGNTIYF. For the CDR3, the DNA is TGTGCCAGCAGCGTAGCTACGGGACAGGGTCCTGGAAACACCATATATTTT.

The chain combines TRBV19 with TRBJ1-5; perhaps TRBD1 as D (5 bases). The V end lost 9 bases, the J end lost 2 bases, and 14 bases lay between the germline ends. The CDR3 runs to 14 residues. CDR1 and CDR2 (germline): LNHDA, SQIVND (reference sequence). This CDR3 is CASQRGVGNQPQHF. CDR3 nucleotides: TGTGCCAGCCAGCGGGGGGTGGGCAATCAGCCCCAGCATTTT.